The 27 T cell receptor beta chains in this list originate from one sample, sequenced in a study of blood T cell repertoires in COVID-19. Assay: immunoSEQ multiplex PCR; the TCRdb copy retains only in-frame clones and omits some. The data hold about 260,000 clones, with roughly 80% observed a single time. The sequenced sample consisted of PBMCs or T cells enriched from blood (not recorded which). The source is a man younger than 45 with acute COVID-19.

The chain links TRBV7-2 to TRBJ2-7, with 9 bases lining up with TRBD1. The CDR3 length is 16 residues. CDR1 and CDR2 (germline): SGHTA, FQGNSA. Trimming removed 4 bases from V and 5 bases from J; junction bases left unmatched: 12. CDR3 in DNA: TGTGCCAGCAGCTCTGGGACAGGGAGTCGGCGCCACGAGCAGTACGTC. As protein: CASSSGTGSRRHEQYV.

The chain joins TRBV19 to TRBJ2-5, with 9 bases matching TRBD2. This CDR3 contains 19 residues. Germline CDR1 and CDR2: LNHDA and SQIVND (reference sequence). V dropped 2 bases and J dropped 2; count of bases not matched to a gene: 15. CDR3 sequence reads: CASSIPLAGAILGQETQYF. The CDR3 nucleotides read TGTGCCAGTAGTATACCCTTAGCGGGGGCCATCCTCGGGCAAGAGACCCAGTACTTC.

This chain joins TRBV6-4 and TRBJ2-1; 9 bases map to TRBD1. J gave up 5 bases and V 1 base, and 0 bases lay outside the gene matches. The CDR3 runs 14 residues. The germline CDR1 and CDR2 sequences are MRHNA and SNTAGT. CDR3 nucleotides: TGTGCCAGCAGTGACTGGACAGGGGACAATGAGCAGTTCTTC. Protein sequence: CASSDWTGDNEQFF.

The chain uses TRBV4-1 and TRBJ2-7, with 8 bases fitting TRBD2. This CDR3 region has 15 residues. Trimming cost V 2 bases and J 3 bases; bases outside gene matches: 6. Germline V gene sequence: CDR1 MGHRA, CDR2 YSYEKL. The CDR3 DNA reads TGCGCCAGCAGCCAAACGACTAGCGCCTACTACGAGCAGTACGTC. Its protein product is CASSQTTSAYYEQYV.

In regard to this clone: Sequence at one end of the junction differs from germline and may be a read error. The rearrangement links TRBV5-1 to TRBJ1-3, with no clear D. The CDR3 sequence is 14 residues long. Germline loops: CDR1 SGHRS, CDR2 YFSETQ. DNA for the CDR3: TGTGCCAGCAGCTTGGAAAGGGAGACAAACACCATATATTTT. Its protein product is CASSLERETNTIYF.

The V gene is TRBV18, the J gene TRBJ2-2; D gene unclear. V lost 6 bases to trimming and J lost 4 bases, with 9 bases between them. This CDR3 is built from 13 residues. CDR1 KGHSH and CDR2 LQKENI come from the germline V gene. The CDR3 here is CASSRPGTGELFF. The CDR3 DNA reads TGTGCCAGCTCGCGTCCCGGCACCGGGGAGCTGTTTTTT. Together with reference TRBV18 and TRBJ2-2, the CDR3 gives the full variable domain: NAGVMQNPRHLVRRRGQEARLRCSPMKGHSHVYWYRQLPEEGLKFMVYLQKENIIDESGMPKERFSAEFPKEGPSILRIQQVVRGDSAAYFCASSRPGTGELFFGEGSRLTVL.

V gene TRBV7-9 combines with J gene TRBJ2-1, with D tentatively TRBD1 (6 bases). Looked up from germline, CDR1 is SEHNR and CDR2 is FQNEAQ (reference sequence). The CDR3 loop spans 16 amino acids. The V and J ends lost 3 bases and 9 bases respectively, with 21 bases between them. Here the CDR3 reads CASSLPIQGIQSEQFF. CDR3 sequence (DNA): TGTGCCAGCAGCTTGCCAATACAGGGAATCCAAAGTGAGCAGTTCTTC.

The chain recombines TRBV5-1 with TRBJ2-7, with TRBD1 matching 12 bases. This CDR3 is built from 16 residues. Germline values: CDR1 SGHRS, CDR2 YFSETQ. The CDR3 sequence is CASSLGLGQGAYEQYV. The CDR3 DNA sequence: TGTGCCAGCAGCTTGGGGCTGGGACAGGGGGCTTACGAGCAGTACGTC.

V and J are TRBV2 and TRBJ2-1, with 12 nucleotides matching TRBD2. Losses at the gene ends were 6 bases for V and 3 bases for J; bases not matched to a gene: 3. The CDR3 is made up of 15 amino acids. CDR1 and CDR2 (germline): SNHLY, FYNNEI. The CDR3 bases are TGTGCCAGCAGCTGGACTAGCGGGAACTACAATGAGCAGTTCTTC. This encodes CASSWTSGNYNEQFF.

CDR3 sequence: CASSVSGQPPNYGYTF. CDR3 bases: TGTGCCAGCAGTGTCTCCGGACAGCCCCCTAACTATGGCTACACCTTC. The V and J genes are TRBV25-1 and TRBJ1-2; D might be TRBD1 (6 bases). Germline V gene sequence: CDR1 MGHDK, CDR2 SYGVNS. V lost 4 bases and J lost 0, with 15 bases in between. The CDR3 extends over 16 amino acids.

This chain links TRBV5-1 with TRBJ1-5, with 7 bases that match TRBD1. V shed 7 bases, J shed 8 bases, and the junction held 15 bases outside the gene matches. The germline V gene has CDR1 SGHRS and CDR2 YFSETQ. CDR3 length equals 15 residues. CDR3 DNA sequence: TGCGCCAGCTCCCCCGGGGACAGCCTATACGAGCCCCAGCATTTT. Translation gives CASSPGDSLYEPQHF.

This chain connects TRBV6-2 or TRBV6-3 to TRBJ2-7; D not certain. The V and J ends lost 5 bases and 3 bases respectively, with 14 bases between them. Germline V gene data show CDR1 as MNHEY and CDR2 as SVGEGT. This CDR3 has 14 amino acids. The CDR3 reads CASSRNRENYEQYV. Here the CDR3 DNA reads TGTGCCAGCAGTAGAAACCGAGAAAACTACGAGCAGTACGTC.

The V gene is TRBV2, the J gene TRBJ2-5; 10 bases match TRBD2. This CDR3 contains 14 residues. V trimming: 8 bases; J trimming: 9 bases; junction bases outside the gene matches: 12. Germline V CDR1 and CDR2: SNHLY, FYNNEI. The CDR3 region is CASCKAGGENAQYF. The CDR3, as DNA: TGTGCCAGCTGTAAAGCGGGAGGGGAAAACGCCCAGTACTTC. Looking up the rest from reference TRBV2 and TRBJ2-5 gives the full variable domain: EPEVTQTPSHQVTQMGQEVILRCVPISNHLYFYWYRQILGQKVEFLVSFYNNEISEKSEIFDDQFSVERPDGSNFTLKIRSTKLEDSAMYFCASCKAGGENAQYFGPGTRLLVL.

V and J are TRBV4-2 and TRBJ2-1; 7 nucleotides line up with TRBD1. Germline CDR1 reads LGHNA; CDR2 reads YNFKEQ. With 0 bases clipped from V and 1 base from J, the junction kept 3 bases outside the gene matches. This CDR3 comprises 16 residues. CDR3 bases: TGTGCCAGCAGCCAAGAGTCAGGGGGTTCCTACAATGAGCAGTTCTTC. The encoded protein is CASSQESGGSYNEQFF.

This chain connects TRBV7-3 to TRBJ2-2, with a tentative D call TRBD1 (5 bases). The CDR3 loop spans 12 amino acids. V was shortened by 7 bases and J by 3 bases, with 6 bases between the two germline ends. Germline V gene lookup returns CDR1 SGHTA and CDR2 FQGTGA. Here the CDR3 DNA reads TGTGCCAGCAAACAGGACACCGGGGAGCTGTTTTTT. Encoded protein: CASKQDTGELFF.

The rearrangement links TRBV5-5 to TRBJ2-5, with 11 bases that match TRBD1. CDR3 length: 16 amino acids. CDR1 is SGHKS and CDR2 is YYEKEE in the germline V gene (reference sequence). V dropped 2 bases and J dropped 5; count of bases not matched to a gene: 8. CDR3: CASSFGGTGGLETQYF. The CDR3 DNA follows: TGTGCCAGCAGCTTCGGCGGGACAGGGGGTTTGGAGACCCAGTACTTC.

V gene TRBV5-4 combines with J gene TRBJ2-5, with unresolved D. Germline assignment: CDR1 SGHNT and CDR2 YYREEE (reference sequence). V was trimmed by 0 bases and J by 2 bases, leaving 8 bases between them. The length of the CDR3 is 14 residues. CDR3 in amino acids: CASSLGSEQETQYF. CDR3 DNA sequence: TGTGCCAGCAGCTTGGGGTCCGAGCAAGAGACCCAGTACTTC.

CDR3 in amino acids: CASSFTAGASGTEAFF. The CDR3 DNA is TGTGCCAGCAGCTTTACGGCAGGGGCCTCGGGGACTGAAGCTTTCTTT. The chain carries TRBV7-9 and TRBJ1-1; possibly TRBD1 for D (6 bases). V lost 3 bases and J lost 5, with 19 bases in between. The germline gives CDR1 SEHNR, CDR2 FQNEAQ (reference sequence). The CDR3 contains 16 residues. The variable domain in full, with the rest retrieved from reference TRBV7-9 and TRBJ1-1, is DTGVSQNPRHKITKRGQNVTFRCDPISEHNRLYWYRQTLGQGPEFLTYFQNEAQLEKSRLLSDRFSAERPKGSFSTLEIQRTEQGDSAMYLCASSFTAGASGTEAFFGQGTRLTVV.

This chain uses TRBV23-1 with TRBJ2-7, with D uncertain. TRBV23-1 is an open reading frame, and its role is uncertain. This CDR3 has 13 residues. Trimming shortened V by 0 bases and J by 4 bases, and 7 bases separated the two germline ends. CDR3: CASSQSWRYEQYV. The CDR3 region has the DNA TGCGCCAGCAGTCAATCGTGGAGATACGAGCAGTACGTC.

Here the CDR3 DNA reads TGTGCCAGCAGTTACTCGAGGTTGAAGGGGAGGCCCTCCGGGGAGCTGTTTTTT. It yields the protein CASSYSRLKGRPSGELFF. The chain carries TRBV6-2 or TRBV6-3 and TRBJ2-2; perhaps TRBD2 as D (6 bases). Germline V gene sequence: CDR1 MNHEY, CDR2 SVGEGT. The CDR3 consists of 18 residues. The V end lost 0 bases, the J end lost 6 bases, and 20 bases lay between the germline ends.

The rearrangement joins TRBV5-1 to TRBJ2-5, with 8 positions matching TRBD2. Trimming removed 0 bases from V and 2 bases from J; junction bases left unmatched: 6. This CDR3 is 16 amino acids long. Germline values: CDR1 SGHRS, CDR2 YFSETQ. The CDR3 spells CASSLGGGGPQETQYF. The CDR3 nucleotides are TGCGCCAGCAGCTTGGGTGGCGGGGGGCCTCAAGAGACCCAGTACTTC.

As concerns this clone: Relative to the germline gene, one junction end is altered; a read error may explain this. The DNA for the CDR3 is TGTGCCACCTCAGGACAATTCGCGAACACCGGGGAGCTGTTTTTT. This translates into CATSGQFANTGELFF. The chain links TRBV18 to TRBJ2-2, with a tentative D call TRBD1 (5 bases). This CDR3 is built from 15 residues. CDR1 is KGHSH, CDR2 LQKENI, per germline.

The CDR3 DNA is TGTGCCAGCAGCCCCGCACAGGGGGGAAGGGGCAATCAGCCCCAGCATTTT. This codes for CASSPAQGGRGNQPQHF. The genes are TRBV5-5 and TRBJ1-5; TRBD1 matches 8 bases. Germline CDR1 reads SGHKS; CDR2 reads YYEKEE (reference sequence). The CDR3 is 17 residues long. V was clipped by 4 bases and J by 2 bases; unmatched bases: 11.

The chain carries TRBV7-2 and TRBJ1-4, with D possibly TRBD1 on 6 matching bases. Trimming removed 3 bases at V and 0 bases at J, with 11 bases between. Germline V gene sequence: CDR1 SGHTA, CDR2 FQGNSA. This CDR3 comprises 16 residues. The CDR3 nucleotides are TGTGCCAGCAGCTTGGGGGACACTGCAACTAATGAAAAACTGTTTTTT. Residues: CASSLGDTATNEKLFF.

V usage is TRBV20-1 and J usage is TRBJ2-2; 11 bases align to TRBD2. V trimming: 3 bases; J trimming: 0 bases; junction bases outside the gene matches: 12. Germline assignment: CDR1 DFQATT and CDR2 SNEGSKA (reference sequence). This CDR3 is 19 amino acids long. The CDR3 nucleotides read TGCAGTGCTAGTGCTCGAGGGACTAGCGGTCCCGCGAACACCGGGGAGCTGTTTTTT. Translating it yields CSASARGTSGPANTGELFF.

V usage is TRBV5-1 and J usage is TRBJ1-2, with D unclear. The germline V and J ends were trimmed by 4 bases and 5 bases, with 15 bases remaining between them. The CDR3 covers 14 residues. Germline assignment: CDR1 SGHRS and CDR2 YFSETQ. As DNA, the CDR3 is TGCGCCAGCAGCCTGGAGGCGGGCCAATATGGCTACACCTTC. Protein product: CASSLEAGQYGYTF.

This rearrangement joins TRBV9 to TRBJ1-1; weak D call: TRBD1 (6 bases). This CDR3 comprises 13 residues. Trimming cost V 0 bases and J 11 bases, with 14 bases left between them. Per germline, CDR1 SGDLS and CDR2 YYNGEE. The CDR3 region has the DNA TGTGCCAGCAGCGTAGATGGCAGGGGCCAGGCTTTCTTT. Translated: CASSVDGRGQAFF.